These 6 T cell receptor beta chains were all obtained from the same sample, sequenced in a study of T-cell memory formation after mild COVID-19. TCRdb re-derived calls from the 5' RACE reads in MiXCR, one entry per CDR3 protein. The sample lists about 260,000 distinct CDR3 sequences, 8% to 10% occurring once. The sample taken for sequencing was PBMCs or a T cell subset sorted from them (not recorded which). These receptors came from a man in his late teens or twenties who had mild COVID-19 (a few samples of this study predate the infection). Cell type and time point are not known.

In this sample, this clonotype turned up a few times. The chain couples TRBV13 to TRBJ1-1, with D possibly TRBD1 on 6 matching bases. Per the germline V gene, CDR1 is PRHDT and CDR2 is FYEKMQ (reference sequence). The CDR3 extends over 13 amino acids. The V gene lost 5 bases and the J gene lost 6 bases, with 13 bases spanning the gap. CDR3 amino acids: CASSPTGTSEAFF. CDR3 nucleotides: TGTGCCAGCAGCCCAACAGGGACGTCTGAAGCTTTCTTT.

The CDR3 DNA is TGTGCCAGCAACTATCAGGGGGCGCGGGAGACCCAGTACTTC. As protein: CASNYQGARETQYF. V is TRBV7-9 and J is TRBJ2-5; 8 bases fit TRBD1. The germline CDR1 and CDR2 sequences are SEHNR and FQNEAQ (reference sequence). J gave up 5 bases and V 7 bases, and 9 bases lay outside the gene matches. There are 14 residues in the CDR3.

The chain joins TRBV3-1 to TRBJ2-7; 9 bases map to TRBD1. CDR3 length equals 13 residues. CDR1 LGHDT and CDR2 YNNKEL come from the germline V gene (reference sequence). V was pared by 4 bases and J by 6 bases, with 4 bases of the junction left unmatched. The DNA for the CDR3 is TGTGCCAGCAGCCTTCGACAGGGGGGCGAGCAGTACGTC. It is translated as CASSLRQGGEQYV.

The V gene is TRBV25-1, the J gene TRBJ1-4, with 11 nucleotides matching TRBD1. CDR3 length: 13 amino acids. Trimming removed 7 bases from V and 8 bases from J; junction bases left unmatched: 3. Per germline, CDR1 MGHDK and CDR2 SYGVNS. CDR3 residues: CASMDRGLEKLFF. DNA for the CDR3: TGTGCCAGCATGGACAGGGGGCTAGAAAAACTGTTTTTT.

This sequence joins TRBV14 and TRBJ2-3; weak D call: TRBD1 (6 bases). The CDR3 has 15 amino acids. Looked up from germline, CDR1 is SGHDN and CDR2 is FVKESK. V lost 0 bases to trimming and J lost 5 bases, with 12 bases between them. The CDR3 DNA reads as TGTGCCAGCAGCCAAGATTTGGGGGCGGTAGATACGCAGTATTTT. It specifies CASSQDLGAVDTQYF.

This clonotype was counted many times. CDR3 sequence: CASSPSYEQYV. The CDR3 region has the DNA TGTGCCAGCAGCCCGTCCTACGAGCAGTACGTC. V usage is TRBV7-2 and J usage is TRBJ2-7; no firm D call. The V end was cut by 5 bases, the J end by 1 base, with 3 bases between. The CDR3 contains 11 residues. Germline V gives CDR1 SGHTA, CDR2 FQGNSA.